This TCR beta chain was captured in a study of blood T cell repertoires in COVID-19. CDR1 MNHEY and CDR2 SVGEGT come from the germline V gene. The germline V and J ends were trimmed by 2 bases and 4 bases, with 9 bases remaining between them. This CDR3 region has 14 residues. Only in-frame clones appear in the TCRdb table, and some are missing; sequencing was by immunoSEQ multiplex PCR. The table lists about 200,000 clones, over 70% of them singletons, with approximately 7.9% in the top ten. Only a few counts were recorded for this clone. This clonotype was sampled from a woman older than 75 with acute or convalescent COVID-19. The genes are TRBV6-2 or TRBV6-3 and TRBJ2-1, with a tentative D call TRBD2 (5 bases). The sequenced sample was peripheral blood. CDR3 nucleotides: TGTGCCAGCAGTTACCCTCCGGGGTACAATGAGCAGTTCTTC. It codes for CASSYPPGYNEQFF.